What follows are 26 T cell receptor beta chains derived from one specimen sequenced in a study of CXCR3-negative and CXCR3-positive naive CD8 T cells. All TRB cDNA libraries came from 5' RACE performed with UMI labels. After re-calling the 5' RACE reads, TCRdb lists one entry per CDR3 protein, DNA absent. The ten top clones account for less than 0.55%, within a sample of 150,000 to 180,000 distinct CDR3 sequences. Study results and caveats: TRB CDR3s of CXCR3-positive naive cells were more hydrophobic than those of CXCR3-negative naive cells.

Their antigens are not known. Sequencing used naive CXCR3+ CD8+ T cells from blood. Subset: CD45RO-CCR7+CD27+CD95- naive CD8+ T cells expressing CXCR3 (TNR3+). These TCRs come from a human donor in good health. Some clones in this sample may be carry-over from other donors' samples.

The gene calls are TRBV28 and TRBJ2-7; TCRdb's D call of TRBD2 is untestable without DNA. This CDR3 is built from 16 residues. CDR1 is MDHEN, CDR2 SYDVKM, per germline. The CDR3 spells CASSLLTSGGSYEQYF.

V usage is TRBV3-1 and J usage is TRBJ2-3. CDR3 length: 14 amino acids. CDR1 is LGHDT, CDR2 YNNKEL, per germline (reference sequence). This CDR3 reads CASSQDWGADTQYF.

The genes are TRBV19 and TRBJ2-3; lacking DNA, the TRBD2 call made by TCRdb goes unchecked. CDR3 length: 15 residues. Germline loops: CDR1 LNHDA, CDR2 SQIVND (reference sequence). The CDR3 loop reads CASSRLAGSTDTQYF.

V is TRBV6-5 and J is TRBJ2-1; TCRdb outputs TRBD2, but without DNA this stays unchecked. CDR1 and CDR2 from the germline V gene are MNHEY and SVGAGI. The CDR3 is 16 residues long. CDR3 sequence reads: CASSSLAGGPGNEQFF.

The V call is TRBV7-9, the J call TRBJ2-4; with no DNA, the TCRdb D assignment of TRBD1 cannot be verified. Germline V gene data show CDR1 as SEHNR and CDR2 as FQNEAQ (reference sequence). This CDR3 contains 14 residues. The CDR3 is CASSWDRDGNIQYF.

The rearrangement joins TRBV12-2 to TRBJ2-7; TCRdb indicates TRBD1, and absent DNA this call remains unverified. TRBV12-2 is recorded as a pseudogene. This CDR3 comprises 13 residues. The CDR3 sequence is CASRHGQGYEQYF.

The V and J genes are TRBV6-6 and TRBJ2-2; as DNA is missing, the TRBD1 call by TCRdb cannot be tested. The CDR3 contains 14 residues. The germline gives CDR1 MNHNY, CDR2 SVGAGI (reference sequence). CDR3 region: CASRERGNTGELFF.

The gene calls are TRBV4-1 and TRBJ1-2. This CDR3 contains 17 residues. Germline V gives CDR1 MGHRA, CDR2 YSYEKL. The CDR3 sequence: CASSQDPFGRTNYGYTF.

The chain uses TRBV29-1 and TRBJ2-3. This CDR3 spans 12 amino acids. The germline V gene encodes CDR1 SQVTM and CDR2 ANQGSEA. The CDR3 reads CSVEGQPDTQYF.

CDR3 sequence: CSARDRQGRTDTQYF. The chain is built from TRBV20-1 and TRBJ2-3; the D call from TCRdb, TRBD1, cannot be confirmed without DNA. This CDR3 region has 15 residues. Germline values: CDR1 DFQATT, CDR2 SNEGSKA (reference sequence).

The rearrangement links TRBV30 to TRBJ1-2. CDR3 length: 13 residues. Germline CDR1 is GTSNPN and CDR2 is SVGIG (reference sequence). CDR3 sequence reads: CAWRSTGSYGYTF.

This CDR3 is CSARDSPRTGQETQYF. The chain recombines TRBV20-1 with TRBJ2-5; as DNA is missing, the TRBD1 call by TCRdb cannot be tested. The germline V gene encodes CDR1 DFQATT and CDR2 SNEGSKA (reference sequence). The CDR3 has 16 residues.

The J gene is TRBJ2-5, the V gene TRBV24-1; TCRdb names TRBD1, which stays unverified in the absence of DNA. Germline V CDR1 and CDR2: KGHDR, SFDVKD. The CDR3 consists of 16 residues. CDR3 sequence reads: CATSDSDRGLQETQYF.

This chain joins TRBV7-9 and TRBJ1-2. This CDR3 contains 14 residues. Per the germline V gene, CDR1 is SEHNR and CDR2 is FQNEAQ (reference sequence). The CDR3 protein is CASSQKDVAYGYTF.

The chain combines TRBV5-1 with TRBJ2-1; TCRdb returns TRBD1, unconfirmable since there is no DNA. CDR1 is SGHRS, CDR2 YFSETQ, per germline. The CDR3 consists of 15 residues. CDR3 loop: CASSLDWDNYNEQFF. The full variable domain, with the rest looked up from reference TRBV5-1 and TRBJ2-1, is KAGVTQTPRYLIKTRGQQVTLSCSPISGHRSVSWYQQTPGQGLQFLFEYFSETQRNKGNFPGRFSGRQFSNSRSEMNVSTLELGDSALYLCASSLDWDNYNEQFFGPGTRLTVL.

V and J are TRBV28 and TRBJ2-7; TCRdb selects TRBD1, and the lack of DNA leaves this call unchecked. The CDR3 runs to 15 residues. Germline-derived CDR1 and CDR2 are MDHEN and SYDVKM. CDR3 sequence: CASSLRGQRLYEQYF.

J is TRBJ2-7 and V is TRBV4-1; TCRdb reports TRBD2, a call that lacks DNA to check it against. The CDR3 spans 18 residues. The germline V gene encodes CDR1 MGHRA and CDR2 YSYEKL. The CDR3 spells CASSQDGRAGTISYEQYF.

CDR3 protein: CASSLLEGANSPLHF. The J gene is TRBJ1-6, the V gene TRBV28; TCRdb designates TRBD1, a call that cannot be tested without DNA. Germline assignment: CDR1 MDHEN and CDR2 SYDVKM. The CDR3 sequence is 15 residues long.

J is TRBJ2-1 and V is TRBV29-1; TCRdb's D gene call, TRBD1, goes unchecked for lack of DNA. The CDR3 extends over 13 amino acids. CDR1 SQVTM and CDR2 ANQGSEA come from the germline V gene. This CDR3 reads CSVEVVGVNEQFF.

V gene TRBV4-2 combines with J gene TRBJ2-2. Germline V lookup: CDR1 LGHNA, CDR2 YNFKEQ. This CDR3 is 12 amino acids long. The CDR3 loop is CASSLKPGELFF.

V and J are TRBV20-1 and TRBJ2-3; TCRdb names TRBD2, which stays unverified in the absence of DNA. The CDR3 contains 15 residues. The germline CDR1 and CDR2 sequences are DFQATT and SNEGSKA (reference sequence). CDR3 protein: CSPHETSGGPDTQYF.

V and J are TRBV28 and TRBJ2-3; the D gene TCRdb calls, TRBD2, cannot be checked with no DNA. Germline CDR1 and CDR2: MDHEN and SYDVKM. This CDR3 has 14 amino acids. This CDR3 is CASRLGEYTDTQYF.

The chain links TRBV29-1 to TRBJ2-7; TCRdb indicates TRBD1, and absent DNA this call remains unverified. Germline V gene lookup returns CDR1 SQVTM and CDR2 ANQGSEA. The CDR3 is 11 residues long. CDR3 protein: CSVVRGLDWYF.

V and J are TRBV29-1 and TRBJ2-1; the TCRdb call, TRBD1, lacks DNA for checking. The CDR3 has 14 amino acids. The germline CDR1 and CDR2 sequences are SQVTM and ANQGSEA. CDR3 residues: CSVEAGTGYNEQFF.

The CDR3 here is CASSPGVFPQETQYF. This chain connects TRBV7-9 to TRBJ2-5; the TRBD1 assignment by TCRdb is unverifiable without DNA. The CDR3 has 15 residues. Germline V gene lookup returns CDR1 SEHNR and CDR2 FQNEAQ (reference sequence).

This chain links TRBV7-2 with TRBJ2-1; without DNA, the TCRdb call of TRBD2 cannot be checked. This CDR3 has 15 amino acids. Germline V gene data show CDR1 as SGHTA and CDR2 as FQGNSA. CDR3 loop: CASSSGLAGGNEQFF.